The entry that follows covers one T cell receptor beta chain sequence. The data were obtained in a study of shared clonotypes between healthy human individuals. Assay execution proceeded at the deep level. Sorted-subset replicate PCRs used around 220 ng DNA, around 31,000 T cell genomes. Profiling relied on immunoSEQ multiplex PCR, and the TCRdb table lists in-frame clones only, not all of them. The repertoire holds some 2.4 million clones, with roughly 93% as singletons. The V gene's germline CDR1 is MDHEN and CDR2 SYDVKM. This CDR3 comprises 16 residues. V was clipped by 2 bases and J by 6 bases, with 17 bases between them.

This receptor was taken from a man aged 18 to 30 in good health. Some clones in this sample may be carry-over from other donors' samples. The sequenced sample was naive CD4+ T cells from PBMCs. Described subset: CD45RA+ positively selected. J is TRBJ2-1 and V is TRBV28; TRBD2 might be the D (6 bases). CDR3 region: CASSLGGGGVGNEQFF. DNA of the CDR3: TGTGCCAGCAGTTTAGGGGGTGGAGGGGTCGGCAATGAGCAGTTCTTC.